The rows below give T cell receptor beta chains drawn from one sample of a study of control samples from healthy donors and cancer patients. Sequencing used immunoSEQ multiplex PCR; TCRdb keeps in-frame clones, though not all of them. The sample contains approximately 100,000 clones, 90% of which appear only once. What was sequenced was blood. These receptors came from a human donor in good health. The donor label of this sample is uncertain. The conserved cysteine and the conserved F or W are not part of the CDR3 here. Each record gives: J gene, V gene, CDR3 protein.

TRBJ2-7,TRBV6-5,ASSRDGGPYEQY
TRBJ1-2,TRBV5-6,ASSLIATRGDYGYT
TRBJ2-3,TRBV7-9,ASNQYNDRITDTQY
TRBJ2-7,TRBV29-1,SVGGTGDEQY
TRBJ2-5,TRBV6-1,ASSENGGVSAQY
TRBJ1-2,TRBV28,ASSLAYGYT
TRBJ2-4,TRBV11-3,ASSQGERNIQY
TRBJ1-1,TRBV12-3/TRBV12-4,ASSSSPHAEAF
TRBJ1-1,TRBV10-3,AISEVGRANTEAF
TRBJ1-5,TRBV19,ASSIAGDQNQPQH
TRBJ2-3,TRBV4-2,ASSRGDPSTDTQY
TRBJ1-6,TRBV6-5,ASSAGEASSPLH
TRBJ2-7,TRBV5-4,ASSSGLAGGYEQY
TRBJ1-1,TRBV18,ASSLHRDTEAF
TRBJ2-7,TRBV7-2,ASTPPGTGAFSQY
TRBJ1-1,TRBV28,ASRGPGDTEAF
TRBJ2-5,TRBV11-2,ASSLGQGGETQY
TRBJ1-1,TRBV5-1,ASSLGGQITEAF
TRBJ1-5,TRBV12-3/TRBV12-4,ASRGDRNQPQH
TRBJ1-6,TRBV28,ASRQYNSPLH
TRBJ1-4,TRBV5-4,ASSRGTGIQEKLF
TRBJ1-6,TRBV11-2,ASSLETGGNSPLH
TRBJ2-2,TRBV19,ASGSGQRDTGELF
TRBJ1-3,TRBV7-8,ASSPSEGSSGNTIY
TRBJ2-4,TRBV18,ASSPGGLKNIQY
TRBJ1-2,TRBV3-1/TRBV3-2,ASSREVGYYGYT
TRBJ2-1,TRBV2,ASTTRAGGSEQF
TRBJ2-3,TRBV11-1,ASSLATDTQY
TRBJ1-1,TRBV27,ASSFTGFTEAF
TRBJ2-1,TRBV4-1,ASSQEERGAYNEQF
TRBJ1-6,TRBV6-1,ASSEVRAESSPLH
TRBJ1-3,TRBV7-2,ASSFLPGSPGNTIY
TRBJ2-1,TRBV6-5,ASNLQGANYNEQF
TRBJ1-5,TRBV27,ASSAGFNQPQH
TRBJ1-6,TRBV4-1,ASSSQAGERSPLH
TRBJ2-2,TRBV3-1/TRBV3-2,ASSPGGGTGELF
TRBJ1-5,TRBV5-4,ASSFDRDQPQH
TRBJ1-5,TRBV12-3/TRBV12-4,ASSFVGTQPQH
TRBJ2-5,TRBV5-5,ASSPRGGQGETQY
TRBJ2-1,TRBV24-1,ATSDSDRLGEQF
TRBJ1-1,TRBV3-1/TRBV3-2,ASSRGVVSTEAF
TRBJ1-1,TRBV30,AWNRRSNTEAF
TRBJ2-3,TRBV24-1,ATSDSGTGKDTQY
TRBJ1-5,TRBV2,ASSDGDSNQPQH
TRBJ1-5,TRBV30,AWSVSRGNQPQH
TRBJ1-5,TRBV28,ASSYVVTGREPRGNQPQH
TRBJ2-1,TRBV3-1/TRBV3-2,ASSQGRGEVKQF
TRBJ1-2,TRBV5-5,ASSLSAGFGYT
TRBJ1-5,TRBV19,ASSTMEGGNQPQH
TRBJ2-2,TRBV6-5,ASSRLAGGIGELF
TRBJ2-1,TRBV6-5,ASSYSTGGHNEQF
TRBJ1-1,TRBV30,AWSKGGRTEAF
TRBJ1-3,TRBV5-1,ASSSLGGNTIY
TRBJ2-7,TRBV2,ASRSTGLEQY
TRBJ2-5,TRBV19,ASSPQTGAETQY
TRBJ1-1,TRBV7-3,ASSLTGDTEAF
TRBJ1-1,TRBV7-9,ASSLGQGSEAF
TRBJ2-7,TRBV6-2/TRBV6-3,ASSYPGQNYEQY